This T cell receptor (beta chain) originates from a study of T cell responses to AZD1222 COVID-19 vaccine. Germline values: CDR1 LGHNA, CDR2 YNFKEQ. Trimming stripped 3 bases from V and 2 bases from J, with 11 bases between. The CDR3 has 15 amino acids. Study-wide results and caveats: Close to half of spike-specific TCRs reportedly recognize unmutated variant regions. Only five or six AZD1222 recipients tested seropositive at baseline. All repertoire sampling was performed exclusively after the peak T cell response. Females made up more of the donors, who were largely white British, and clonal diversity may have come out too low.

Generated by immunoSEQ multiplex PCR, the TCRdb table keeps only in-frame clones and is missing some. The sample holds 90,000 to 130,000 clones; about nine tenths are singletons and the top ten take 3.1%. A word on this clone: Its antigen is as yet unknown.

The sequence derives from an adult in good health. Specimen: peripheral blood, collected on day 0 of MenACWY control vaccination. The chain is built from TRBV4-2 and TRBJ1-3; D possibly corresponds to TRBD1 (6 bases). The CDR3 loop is CASSQLQGTGNTIYF. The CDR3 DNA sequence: TGTGCCAGCAGCCAGTTACAGGGAACTGGAAACACCATATATTTT.